Sequencing of this TCR beta chain was carried out in a study of cytomegalovirus exposure and HLA in healthy donors. Trimming cost V 4 bases and J 2 bases, with 17 bases left between them. Germline lookup yields CDR1 SGHDN and CDR2 FVKESK. The CDR3 is 16 residues long. Some clones are missing from TCRdb's copy, which holds only in-frame ones; the method was immunoSEQ multiplex PCR. The sample has more than 100,000 clones; about nine tenths are singletons. The material sequenced was PBMCs. The sequence was collected from a man aged 30 to 45 in good health and CMV-seronegative. This chain connects TRBV14 to TRBJ2-5; tentatively, D is TRBD1 (7 bases). The CDR3 loop reads CASSRLPQGGQETQYF. The CDR3 bases are TGTGCCAGCAGCCGTTTACCCCAGGGGGGTCAAGAGACCCAGTACTTC.